This T cell receptor (beta chain) derives from a study of OX40 agonist ivuxolimab in advanced cancers. Trimming removed 10 bases at V and 3 bases at J, with 20 bases between. CDR1 is SEHNR and CDR2 is FQNEAQ in the germline V gene (reference sequence). This CDR3 spans 15 amino acids. The assay was immunoSEQ multiplex PCR, and TCRdb's table has in-frame clones only and misses some. The table lists around 77,000 clones, around 91% of them singletons. This rearrangement joins TRBV7-9 to TRBJ2-3; a possible D gene is TRBD2 (7 bases). Sequenced here: CD4+ or CD8+ T cells sorted from blood, sampled in a trial of the OX40 agonist ivuxolimab. This receptor was obtained from an adult with an advanced solid tumor such as melanoma, head and neck, liver or kidney cancer. DNA for the CDR3: TGTGCCATCCCAAAGGGGGGGAGCAATACAGATACGCAGTATTTT. Encoded protein: CAIPKGGSNTDTQYF.